Listed here is a single TCR beta chain. Which antigen it targets is not known. The sample holds no much larger clone one base away, and base qualities are not on file. The data were taken from a study of T cell responses to AZD1222 COVID-19 vaccine (dated by TCRdb to about 2021). With regard to the full study: AZD1222 recipients whose second dose came at about 4 weeks and those whose second dose came at about 12 weeks were combined into one group, since spike-specific TCR depth and breadth did not differ between the two schedules. TCR sequencing covered fewer than 250 trial participants: 200 to 210 given two doses of AZD1222 and 26 given two doses of MenACWY control vaccine. Trial participants were enrolled by age into subgroups of 18-55, 56-69 and 70-plus years, and roughly 150, 30 and 60 TCR-sequenced participants, respectively, were included in these subgroups. Study-level results and caveats: Participants were mostly white British, with more females than males. The authors suggested clonal diversity may have been underestimated. The whole spike protein was spanned by vaccine-associated CD4 TCRs, and dominant responses were seen in regions 160-218 and 743-854. A significant rise in spike-specific TCR breadth and depth was observed after two AZD1222 doses relative to day 0 and relative to MenACWY recipients. In the small 56-69-year group, the increase in depth fell short of significance, most likely because of low power. Because no day 14 peak-response samples were available, repertoires were characterized only after the peak T cell response. Epitopes outside the regions mutated in the B.1.351 and B.1.1.7 variants were reportedly recognized by nearly half of the unique spike-specific TCRs. Conclusions about previously exposed vaccinees were limited because only six AZD1222 recipients were SARS-CoV-2 seropositive at baseline.

The sample's time point label, in plain terms: baseline before first vaccination. The vaccinee samples were drawn from two UK trials, COV001 and COV002, one of which was a single-blind randomized controlled phase 2/3 trial testing AZD1222 (ChAdOx1 nCoV-19) in healthy adults. For TCRbeta chain sequencing, PBMC samples were collected from trial participants at day 0 and at day 28 after the second dose. The CDR3 regions of human TCRbeta chains were subjected to immunosequencing. Regarding the original processing steps: TCRs in the repertoires were compared against a reference library of SARS-CoV-2-specific TCRs that had been generated with the MIRA antigen-specificity platform. Breadth was defined as the fraction of unique TCRs that were SARS-CoV-2-associated. Depth was defined as the fraction of total T cells that were SARS-CoV-2-associated. Using the MIRA data, each spike-specific TCR was assigned both to the spike region to which the TCR was reactive and to a CD4 or CD8 class. Log10-transformed breadth and depth values were compared by one-way ANOVA with Sidak's multiple comparisons tests. The immuneACCESS repertoire file appears here via TCRdb, limited to in-frame rearrangements. These files lack a portion of the clones; in checked studies, under half of the deficit traces to unresolved V genes, and the cause of the others is not known. V and J calls and clone size are given by that table; D and trimming were obtained from the DNA. For this sample there are about 140,000 clones; 85% to 95% appear just once. The biggest ten clones account for roughly 1.7% of the sample.

In the germline V gene, CDR1 corresponds to SGHTA and CDR2 to FQGNSA. From V the trimming removes 5 bases and from J it removes 5 bases, while the gene matches leave 7 bases of the junction unaccounted for. The CDR3, from cysteine to phenylalanine, totals 14 residues. The read is trimmed to its CDR3 DNA, 42 bases read in frame from base 1. Sequences were derived from peripheral blood, sampled on day 0 of AZD1222 vaccination. The clonotype was recovered from an adult in good health. The chain couples TRBV7-2 to TRBJ2-5; 8 bases in the junction line up with TRBD1. CDR3 protein: CASSPGGVRETQYF. DNA sequence: TGTGCCAGCAGCCCAGGGGGCGTCAGGGAGACCCAGTACTTC.